The clone carrying this TCR beta chain was observed a single time. Its antigen is not known. These data belong to a study of vaccination effects on CD4 cells after COVID-19. The protocol was immunoSEQ multiplex PCR, while the TCRdb copy is restricted to in-frame clones and leaves out a portion. The sample includes around 46,000 clones, over 60% of them seen just once. On roughly day 10 of culture, CD4+ T cells were separated out. All participants had two doses of either the BNT162b2 or mRNA-1273 vaccine. Germline CDR1 reads SGHRS; CDR2 reads YFSETQ. This CDR3 comprises 17 residues. V shed 3 bases and J shed 0 bases, with 16 bases lying between them.

This sequence joins TRBV5-1 and TRBJ2-1, with a weak D call TRBD1 (7 bases). The TCR originated in a human donor who received a COVID-19 vaccine. Sequenced here: CD4+ T cells from PBMCs cultured without peptide, sampled after COVID-19 vaccination. The CDR3 sequence: CASSYTSGGISYNEQFF. CDR3 nucleotide sequence: TGCGCCAGCAGCTACACCTCAGGGGGGATCTCCTACAATGAGCAGTTCTTC.